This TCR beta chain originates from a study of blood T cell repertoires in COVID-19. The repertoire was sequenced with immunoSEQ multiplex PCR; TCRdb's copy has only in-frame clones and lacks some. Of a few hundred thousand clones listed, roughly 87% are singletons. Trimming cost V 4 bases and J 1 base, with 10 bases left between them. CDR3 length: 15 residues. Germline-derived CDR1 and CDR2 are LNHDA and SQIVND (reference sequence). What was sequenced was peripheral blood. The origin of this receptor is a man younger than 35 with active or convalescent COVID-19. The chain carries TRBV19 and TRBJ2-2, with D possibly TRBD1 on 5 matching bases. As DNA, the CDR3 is TGTGCCAGTAGTACCCGAGGACAGAACACCGGGGAGCTGTTTTTT. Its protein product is CASSTRGQNTGELFF.